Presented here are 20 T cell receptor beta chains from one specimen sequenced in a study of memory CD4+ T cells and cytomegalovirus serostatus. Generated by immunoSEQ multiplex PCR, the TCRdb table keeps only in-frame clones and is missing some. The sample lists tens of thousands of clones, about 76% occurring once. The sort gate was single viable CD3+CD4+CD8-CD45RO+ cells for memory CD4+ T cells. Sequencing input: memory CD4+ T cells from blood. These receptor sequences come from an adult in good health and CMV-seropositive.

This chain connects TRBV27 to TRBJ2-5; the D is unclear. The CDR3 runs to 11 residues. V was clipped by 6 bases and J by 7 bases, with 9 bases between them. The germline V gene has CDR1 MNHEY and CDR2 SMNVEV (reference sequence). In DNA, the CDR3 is TGTGCCAGCAGGGGTTGGGGGACCCAGTACTTC. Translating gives CASRGWGTQYF.

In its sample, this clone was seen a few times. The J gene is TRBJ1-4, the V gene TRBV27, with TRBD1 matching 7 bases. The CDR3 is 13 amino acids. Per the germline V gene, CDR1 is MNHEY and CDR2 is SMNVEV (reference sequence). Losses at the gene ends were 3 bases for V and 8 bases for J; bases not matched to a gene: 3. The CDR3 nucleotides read TGTGCCAGCAGTTTGACAGGGATGGAAAAACTGTTTTTT. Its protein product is CASSLTGMEKLFF.

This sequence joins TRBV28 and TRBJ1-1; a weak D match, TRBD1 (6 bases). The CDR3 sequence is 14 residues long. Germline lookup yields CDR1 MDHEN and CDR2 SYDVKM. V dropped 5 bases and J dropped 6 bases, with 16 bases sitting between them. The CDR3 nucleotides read TGTGCCAGCAGTCCCCCCGGGGACATCTCTGAAGCTTTCTTT. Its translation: CASSPPGDISEAFF.

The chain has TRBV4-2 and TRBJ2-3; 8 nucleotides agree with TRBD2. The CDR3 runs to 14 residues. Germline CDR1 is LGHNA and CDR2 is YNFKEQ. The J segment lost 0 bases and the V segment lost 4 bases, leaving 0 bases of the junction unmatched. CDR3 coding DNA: TGTGCCAGCAGCCCTAGCGGGAGCACAGATACGCAGTATTTT. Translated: CASSPSGSTDTQYF.

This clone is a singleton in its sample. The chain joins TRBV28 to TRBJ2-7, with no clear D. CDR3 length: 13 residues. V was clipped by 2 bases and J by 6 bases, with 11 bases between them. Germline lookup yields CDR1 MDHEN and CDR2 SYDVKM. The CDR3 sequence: CASSLPVSLEQYF. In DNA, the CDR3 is TGTGCCAGCAGTTTACCTGTGTCCCTCGAGCAGTACTTC.

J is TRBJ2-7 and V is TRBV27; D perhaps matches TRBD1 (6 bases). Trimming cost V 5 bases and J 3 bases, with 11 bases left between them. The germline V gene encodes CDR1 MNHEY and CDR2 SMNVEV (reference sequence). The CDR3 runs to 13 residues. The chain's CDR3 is CASSLQQGYEQYF. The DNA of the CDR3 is TGTGCCAGCAGTCTCCAACAGGGCTACGAGCAGTACTTC.

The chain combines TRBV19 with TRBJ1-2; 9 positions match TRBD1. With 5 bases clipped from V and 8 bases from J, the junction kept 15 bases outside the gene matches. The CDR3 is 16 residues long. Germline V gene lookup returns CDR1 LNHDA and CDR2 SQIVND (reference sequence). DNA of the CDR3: TGTGCCAGTAGTCCCGGGGCGGGACAGGGTGGCGGCGGCTACACCTTC. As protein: CASSPGAGQGGGGYTF.

As DNA, the CDR3 is TGTGCCAGCAGCCCAGCGGGAGGGCCCGCCTACGAGCAGTACTTC. It is translated as CASSPAGGPAYEQYF. The chain recombines TRBV7-2 with TRBJ2-7; TRBD2 matches 10 bases. V dropped 5 bases and J dropped 2; count of bases not matched to a gene: 6. In germline, CDR1 is SGHTA, CDR2 FQGNSA. CDR3 length: 15 residues.

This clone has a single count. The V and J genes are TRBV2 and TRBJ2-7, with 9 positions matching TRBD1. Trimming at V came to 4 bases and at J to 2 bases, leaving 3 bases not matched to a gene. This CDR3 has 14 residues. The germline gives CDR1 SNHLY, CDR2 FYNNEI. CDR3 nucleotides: TGTGCCAGCAGTGTGGGACAGGGTCCCTACGAGCAGTACTTC. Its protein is CASSVGQGPYEQYF.

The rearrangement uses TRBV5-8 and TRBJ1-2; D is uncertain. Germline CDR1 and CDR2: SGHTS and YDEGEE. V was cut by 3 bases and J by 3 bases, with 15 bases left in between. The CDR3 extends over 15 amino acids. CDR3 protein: CASSSGRGTYYGYTF. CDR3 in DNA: TGTGCCAGCAGCTCCGGACGGGGAACTTACTATGGCTACACCTTC.

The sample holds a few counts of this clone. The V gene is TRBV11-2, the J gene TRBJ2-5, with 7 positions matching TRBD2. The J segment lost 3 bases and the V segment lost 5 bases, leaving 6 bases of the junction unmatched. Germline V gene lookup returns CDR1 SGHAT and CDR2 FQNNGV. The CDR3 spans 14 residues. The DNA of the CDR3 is TGTGCCAGCAGCAAATGGGGGGGGAAAGAGACCCAGTACTTC. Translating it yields CASSKWGGKETQYF.

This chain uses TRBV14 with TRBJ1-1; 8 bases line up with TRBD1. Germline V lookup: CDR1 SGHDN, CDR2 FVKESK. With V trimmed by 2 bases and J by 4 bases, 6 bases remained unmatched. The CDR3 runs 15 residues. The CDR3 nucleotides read TGTGCCAGCAGCCAAACAGGGGGAAGGGGCACTGAAGCTTTCTTT. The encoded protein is CASSQTGGRGTEAFF.

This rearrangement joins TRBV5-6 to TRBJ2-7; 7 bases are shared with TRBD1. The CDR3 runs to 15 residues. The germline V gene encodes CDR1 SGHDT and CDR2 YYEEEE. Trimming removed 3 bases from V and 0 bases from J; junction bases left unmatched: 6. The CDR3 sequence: CASSSGTVNSYEQYF. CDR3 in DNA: TGTGCCAGCAGCTCCGGGACAGTCAACTCCTACGAGCAGTACTTC.

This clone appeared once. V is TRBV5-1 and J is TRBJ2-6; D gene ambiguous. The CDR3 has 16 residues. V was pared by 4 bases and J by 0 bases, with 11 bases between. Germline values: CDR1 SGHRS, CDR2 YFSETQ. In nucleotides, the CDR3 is TGCGCCAGCAGCGACGCAATGACCTCTGGGGCCAACGTCCTGACTTTC. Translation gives CASSDAMTSGANVLTF.

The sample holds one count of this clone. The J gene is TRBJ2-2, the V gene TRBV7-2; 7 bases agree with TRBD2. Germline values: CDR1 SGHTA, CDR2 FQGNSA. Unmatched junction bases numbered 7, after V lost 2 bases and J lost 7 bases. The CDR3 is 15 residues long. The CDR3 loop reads CASSLRRVAGGELFF. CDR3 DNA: TGTGCCAGCAGCTTAAGGAGGGTAGCGGGCGGGGAGCTGTTTTTT.

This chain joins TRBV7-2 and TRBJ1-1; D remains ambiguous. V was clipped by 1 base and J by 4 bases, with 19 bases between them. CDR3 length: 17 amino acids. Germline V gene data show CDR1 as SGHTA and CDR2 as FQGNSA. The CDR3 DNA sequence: TGTGCCAGCAGCTTAGACCCTCTGGCGGGTTGGGGCACTGAAGCTTTCTTT. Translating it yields CASSLDPLAGWGTEAFF. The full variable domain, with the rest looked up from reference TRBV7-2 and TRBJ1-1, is GAGVSQSPSNKVTEKGKDVELRCDPISGHTALYWYRQSLGQGLEFLIYFQGNSAPDKSGLPSDRFSAERTGGSVSTLTIQRTQQEDSAVYLCASSLDPLAGWGTEAFFGQGTRLTVV.

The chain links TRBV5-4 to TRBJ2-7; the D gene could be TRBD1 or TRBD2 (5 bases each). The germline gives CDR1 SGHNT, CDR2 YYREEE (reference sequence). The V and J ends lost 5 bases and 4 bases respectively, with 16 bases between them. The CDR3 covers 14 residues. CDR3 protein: CASRRVGGRYEQYF. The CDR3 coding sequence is TGTGCCAGCAGAAGAGTTGGGGGACGGTACGAGCAGTACTTC. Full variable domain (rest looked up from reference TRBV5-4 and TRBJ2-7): ETGVTQSPTHLIKTRGQQVTLRCSSQSGHNTVSWYQQALGQGPQFIFQYYREEENGRGNFPPRFSGLQFPNYSSELNVNALELDDSALYLCASRRVGGRYEQYFGPGTRLTVT.

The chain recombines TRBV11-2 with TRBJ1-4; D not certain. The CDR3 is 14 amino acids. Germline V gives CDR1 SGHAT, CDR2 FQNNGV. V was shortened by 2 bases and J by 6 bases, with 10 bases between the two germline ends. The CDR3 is CASSLRGSDEKLFF. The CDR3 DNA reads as TGTGCCAGCAGCTTACGAGGGAGTGATGAAAAACTGTTTTTT.

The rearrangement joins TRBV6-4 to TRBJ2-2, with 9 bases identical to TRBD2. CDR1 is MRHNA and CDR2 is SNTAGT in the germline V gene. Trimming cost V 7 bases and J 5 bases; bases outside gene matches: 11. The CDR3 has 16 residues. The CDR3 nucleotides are TGTGCCAGCATCCTCCGGGCGGGGGGGGAAACCGGGGAGCTGTTTTTT. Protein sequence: CASILRAGGETGELFF.

CDR3 sequence: CASGWGQEYSNQPQHF. CDR3 DNA sequence: TGTGCCAGTGGATGGGGACAGGAGTATAGCAATCAGCCCCAGCATTTT. The chain uses TRBV9 and TRBJ1-5; 8 bases are a match to TRBD1. Looked up from germline, CDR1 is SGDLS and CDR2 is YYNGEE. The junction had 10 bases not matched to a gene; V was cut back by 8 bases and J by 0 bases. There are 16 residues in the CDR3.